Shown below are 29 T cell receptor beta chains from a single sample sequenced in a study of shared clonotypes between healthy human individuals. Naive CD8 cells, CD45RO-negative and positively selected for CCR7, excluded terminally differentiated effector memory CD45RA+ cells. Using immunoSEQ multiplex PCR, the repertoire was profiled, and TCRdb retains in-frame clones only, with some absent. In the table there are under 850,000 clones, 80% to 95% of which are singletons. Sequencing used naive CD8+ T cells sorted from blood. The receptors were sampled from a young man in good health.

The DNA for the CDR3 is TGTGCCAGCAGCTTATCACTGGGGATGGCGGGAGGGGTTGAGCAGTTCTTC. Encoded protein: CASSLSLGMAGGVEQFF. The chain links TRBV7-3 to TRBJ2-1; 9 nucleotides align to TRBD2. This CDR3 is 17 amino acids long. Unmatched junction bases numbered 14, after V lost 2 bases and J lost 9 bases. Germline CDR1 reads SGHTA; CDR2 reads FQGTGA.

This clone was seen more than once but under ten times. The chain carries TRBV27 and TRBJ2-7; 10 bases agree with TRBD1. The germline V gene has CDR1 MNHEY and CDR2 SMNVEV (reference sequence). The CDR3 runs 15 residues. The ends lost 5 bases at V and 3 bases at J; junction bases unmatched: 7. The CDR3 loop is CASSRGTGDSYEQYF. The CDR3 nucleotides read TGTGCCAGCAGTCGAGGGACAGGGGACAGCTACGAGCAGTACTTC.

The CDR3 DNA sequence: TGTGCCAGCAGTCCACGGGACACATCCACAGATACGCAGTATTTT. Translation: CASSPRDTSTDTQYF. This sequence joins TRBV28 and TRBJ2-3; possibly TRBD1 for D (6 bases). The CDR3 is 15 amino acids. Germline V gives CDR1 MDHEN, CDR2 SYDVKM. The V gene lost 5 bases and the J gene lost 2 bases, with 14 bases spanning the gap.

The chain has TRBV29-1 and TRBJ2-5, with D tentatively TRBD2 (5 bases). V was pared by 4 bases and J by 5 bases, with 11 bases between. CDR3 length equals 12 residues. The germline CDR1 and CDR2 sequences are SQVTM and ANQGSEA. The CDR3 sequence: CSVVGVEETQYF. The CDR3, as DNA: TGCAGCGTTGTGGGAGTTGAGGAGACCCAGTACTTC.

Worth noting for this clone: Other DNA sequences in this specimen translate into the identical CDR3. The chain recombines TRBV27 with TRBJ2-7; TRBD1 aligns across 7 bases. V shed 5 bases and J 3 bases; nucleotides not matched to a gene: 4. This CDR3 contains 13 residues. Germline assignment: CDR1 MNHEY and CDR2 SMNVEV (reference sequence). CDR3 sequence (DNA): TGTGCCAGCAGTCTCGGGACAGACTACGAGCAGTACTTC. This codes for CASSLGTDYEQYF.

The chain recombines TRBV15 with TRBJ2-7; 7 bases agree with TRBD2. CDR1 is LNHNV, CDR2 YYDKDF, per germline (reference sequence). J gave up 1 base and V 5 bases, and 8 bases lay outside the gene matches. The CDR3 loop spans 15 amino acids. DNA of the CDR3: TGTGCCACCAGCGAACTCCCGGGGGGATCCTACGAGCAGTACTTC. Its translation: CATSELPGGSYEQYF. Full variable domain (rest looked up from reference TRBV15 and TRBJ2-7): DAMVIQNPRYQVTQFGKPVTLSCSQTLNHNVMYWYQQKSSQAPKLLFHYYDKDFNNEADTPDNFQSRRPNTSFCFLDIRSPGLGDTAMYLCATSELPGGSYEQYFGPGTRLTVT.

The chain couples TRBV6-6 to TRBJ2-3; possible D gene TRBD2, 6 bases. Germline CDR1 reads MNHNY; CDR2 reads SVGAGI (reference sequence). Trimming took 1 base from V and 5 from J, leaving 16 bases between them. The CDR3 extends over 16 amino acids. CDR3 sequence: CASSYLPGDHGDTQYF. The CDR3 DNA sequence: TGTGCCAGCAGTTACTTACCGGGGGACCATGGAGATACGCAGTATTTT.

The chain is built from TRBV6-1 and TRBJ2-7; D is possibly TRBD2 (5 bases). V lost 8 bases and J 3 bases, leaving 8 bases between the germline ends. This CDR3 contains 11 residues. CDR1 and CDR2 from the germline V gene are MNHNS and SASEGT. CDR3 sequence reads: CASDYNYEQYF. The CDR3 region has the DNA TGTGCCAGCGACTACAACTACGAGCAGTACTTC.

This clone is a singleton in its sample. V gene TRBV7-6 combines with J gene TRBJ2-3, with D possibly called TRBD1 or TRBD2 (5 bases each). The CDR3 consists of 14 residues. Germline CDR1 reads SGHVS; CDR2 reads FNYEAQ. Trimming removed 5 bases at V and 5 bases at J, with 14 bases between. CDR3 sequence: CASSLQGEIDTQYF. As DNA, the CDR3 is TGTGCCAGCAGCCTTCAAGGGGAGATAGATACGCAGTATTTT.

The rearrangement joins TRBV30 to TRBJ2-3; no reliable D call. This CDR3 contains 13 residues. CDR1 and CDR2 from the germline V gene are GTSNPN and SVGIG (reference sequence). V was trimmed by 3 bases and J by 2 bases, leaving 9 bases between them. CDR3 amino acids: CAWREWNTDTQYF. CDR3 DNA sequence: TGTGCCTGGAGAGAATGGAACACAGATACGCAGTATTTT.

The chain couples TRBV5-1 to TRBJ2-3; tentatively, D is TRBD1 (5 bases). The CDR3 length is 12 residues. The germline V and J ends were trimmed by 1 base and 6 bases, with 6 bases remaining between them. From germline, CDR1 is SGHRS and CDR2 YFSETQ. The CDR3 DNA sequence: TGCGCCAGCAGCTTGTCAGGGGATACGCAGTATTTT. This sequence encodes CASSLSGDTQYF.

The V call is TRBV5-1, the J call TRBJ2-7; no clear D. Trimming left V 4 bases short and J 6 bases short, with 14 bases between. The CDR3 is 13 amino acids. Germline CDR1 and CDR2: SGHRS and YFSETQ. The CDR3 nucleotides read TGCGCCAGCAGCCCTACCCCTGAGGCCGAGCAGTACTTC. Its protein product is CASSPTPEAEQYF.

This chain links TRBV10-2 with TRBJ1-5, with D maybe TRBD1 (6 bases). CDR1 is WSHSY, CDR2 SAAADI, per germline. The CDR3 totals 17 residues. V was shortened by 0 bases and J by 4 bases, with 16 bases between the two germline ends. The DNA of the CDR3 is TGCGCCAGCAGTGAGTCGGTGTGGCAGGGGTGGAATCAGCCCCAGCATTTT. Translating it yields CASSESVWQGWNQPQHF.

V usage is TRBV5-6 and J usage is TRBJ2-1; the D gene could be TRBD1 or TRBD2 (6 bases each). CDR3 length equals 13 residues. The germline V gene encodes CDR1 SGHDT and CDR2 YYEEEE. The V end was cut by 0 bases, the J end by 9 bases, with 10 bases between. In DNA, the CDR3 is TGTGCCAGCAGCTTGGTCAGGGGAGGTGAGCAGTTCTTC. It codes for CASSLVRGGEQFF.

The chain recombines TRBV19 with TRBJ1-2, with D unresolved. The CDR3 has 12 residues. V lost 8 bases and J 3 bases, leaving 10 bases between the germline ends. CDR1 and CDR2 from the germline V gene are LNHDA and SQIVND (reference sequence). This chain's CDR3 is CASHLGYYGYTF. CDR3 nucleotides: TGTGCCAGTCACCTGGGTTACTATGGCTACACCTTC.

The gene calls are TRBV18 and TRBJ2-1; D is perhaps TRBD1 (5 bases). Looked up from germline, CDR1 is KGHSH and CDR2 is LQKENI. This CDR3 spans 14 amino acids. The V gene lost 2 bases and the J gene lost 5 bases, with 10 bases spanning the gap. The DNA of the CDR3 is TGTGCCAGCTCACCAGGAGACAGAGACAATGAGCAGTTCTTC. The encoded protein is CASSPGDRDNEQFF. Together with reference TRBV18 and TRBJ2-1, the CDR3 gives the full variable domain: NAGVMQNPRHLVRRRGQEARLRCSPMKGHSHVYWYRQLPEEGLKFMVYLQKENIIDESGMPKERFSAEFPKEGPSILRIQQVVRGDSAAYFCASSPGDRDNEQFFGPGTRLTVL.

The rearrangement links TRBV27 to TRBJ1-2; D remains ambiguous. This CDR3 has 13 residues. Germline V gives CDR1 MNHEY, CDR2 SMNVEV (reference sequence). V lost 3 bases to trimming and J lost 5 bases, with 10 bases between them. This CDR3 is CASSLISGYGYTF. Written as DNA, the CDR3 is TGTGCCAGCAGTTTGATATCGGGATATGGCTACACCTTC.

V gene TRBV27 combines with J gene TRBJ2-5; tentatively, D is TRBD1 or TRBD2 (5 bases each). The CDR3 has 16 residues. Germline V gives CDR1 MNHEY, CDR2 SMNVEV (reference sequence). With 0 bases removed from V and 5 bases from J, the gap between germline ends came to 16 bases. In DNA, the CDR3 is TGTGCCAGCAGTTTATCGGGCGTCACGGGGCGGGAGACCCAGTACTTC. Protein sequence: CASSLSGVTGRETQYF.

The V and J genes are TRBV7-2 and TRBJ1-2; the D gene is possibly TRBD1 (6 bases). CDR3 size: 14 residues. V was clipped by 5 bases and J by 3 bases, with 13 bases between them. CDR1 is SGHTA and CDR2 is FQGNSA in the germline V gene. The CDR3 DNA reads as TGTGCCAGCAGCAAGGGAAGGGGGGACTATGGCTACACCTTC. It yields the protein CASSKGRGDYGYTF.

This rearrangement joins TRBV13 to TRBJ2-6; no definite D call. The CDR3 has 13 residues. Trimming cost V 0 bases and J 5 bases, with 2 bases left between them. Per the germline V gene, CDR1 is PRHDT and CDR2 is FYEKMQ (reference sequence). This CDR3 is CASSLGRANVLTF. For the CDR3, the DNA is TGTGCCAGCAGCTTAGGGCGGGCCAACGTCCTGACTTTC.

About this clone itself: The sample contains more than one DNA sequence encoding this CDR3. This CDR3 is CASSFSGNTIYF. The DNA for the CDR3 is TGTGCCAGCAGTTTCTCTGGAAACACCATATATTTT. The chain employs TRBV28 and TRBJ1-3; D remains ambiguous. Trimming left V 3 bases short and J 0 bases short, with 0 bases between. The CDR3 sequence is 12 residues long. Germline lookup yields CDR1 MDHEN and CDR2 SYDVKM.

V usage is TRBV6-6 and J usage is TRBJ2-7; 13 nucleotides line up with TRBD2. This CDR3 region has 14 residues. After removal of 5 bases from V and 9 bases from J, the junction contained 7 bases not matched to a gene. Germline assignment: CDR1 MNHNY and CDR2 SVGAGI (reference sequence). The CDR3 sequence is CASSPGLAGTSQYF. The CDR3 nucleotides are TGTGCCAGCAGTCCGGGACTAGCGGGAACCTCGCAGTACTTC.

The chain has TRBV2 and TRBJ2-7; D possibly corresponds to TRBD2 (6 bases). This CDR3 is built from 14 residues. V lost 5 bases, J lost 3 bases, and 14 bases lay in between. Germline CDR1 reads SNHLY; CDR2 reads FYNNEI. Here the CDR3 reads CASSSGGTSYEQYF. As DNA, the CDR3 is TGTGCCAGCAGTTCGGGCGGGACCAGCTACGAGCAGTACTTC.

V gene TRBV7-8 combines with J gene TRBJ2-1; 10 nucleotides agree with TRBD2. The CDR3 consists of 15 residues. The V and J ends lost 2 bases and 8 bases, in that order; junction bases with no gene match: 6. CDR1 SGHVS and CDR2 FQNEAQ come from the germline V gene. The CDR3 nucleotides are TGTGCCAGCAGCTTATCTAGCGGGAGAGTAGATGAGCAGTTCTTC. Its translation is CASSLSSGRVDEQFF.

On this clone itself: One base separates it from a far larger clone, so it is likely a read error. This sequence joins TRBV2 and TRBJ2-1; perhaps TRBD2 as D (5 bases). The CDR3 is 14 residues long. The V gene lost 7 bases and the J gene lost 4 bases, with 14 bases spanning the gap. CDR1 is SNHLY and CDR2 is FYNNEI in the germline V gene. DNA of the CDR3: TGTGCCAGCAACTCACTAGTGGGGTACAATGAGCAGTTCTTC. Translation gives CASNSLVGYNEQFF.

This chain joins TRBV4-1 and TRBJ2-1; the match to TRBD1 covers 9 bases. Losses at the gene ends were 8 bases for V and 8 bases for J; bases not matched to a gene: 13. The V gene's germline CDR1 is MGHRA and CDR2 YSYEKL. This CDR3 region has 15 residues. The CDR3 loop reads CASEGLGQGGDEQFF. Written as DNA, the CDR3 is TGCGCCAGCGAAGGGCTGGGACAGGGTGGGGATGAGCAGTTCTTC.

J is TRBJ2-5 and V is TRBV29-1, with D tentatively TRBD2 (6 bases). This CDR3 region has 14 residues. The V gene lost 7 bases and the J gene lost 0 bases, with 15 bases spanning the gap. Germline loops: CDR1 SQVTM, CDR2 ANQGSEA. As DNA, the CDR3 is TGCAGCGGGGCCGGGACTCCGTACCAAGAGACCCAGTACTTC. Encoded protein: CSGAGTPYQETQYF.

J is TRBJ2-7 and V is TRBV15; 9 nucleotides agree with TRBD2. The junction had 17 bases not matched to a gene; V was cut back by 9 bases and J by 5 bases. CDR1 and CDR2 from the germline V gene are LNHNV and YYDKDF (reference sequence). CDR3 length: 16 amino acids. CDR3 protein: CATPGHSGSYSHEQYF. Here the CDR3 DNA reads TGTGCCACGCCGGGTCATAGCGGGAGTTACAGCCACGAGCAGTACTTC.

Only a few counts were recorded for this clone. Within the sample, other DNA sequences also encode this same CDR3. The chain links TRBV13 to TRBJ2-7; unclear D gene. V was clipped by 0 bases and J by 3 bases, with 0 bases between them. Germline V gene lookup returns CDR1 PRHDT and CDR2 FYEKMQ (reference sequence). CDR3 size: 11 residues. The CDR3 region is CASSLGYEQYF. The CDR3 coding sequence is TGTGCCAGCAGCTTAGGCTACGAGCAGTACTTC.